This T cell receptor beta chain was recorded in a study of shared clonotypes between healthy human individuals. Findings and caveats of the study: Blood was the sole source, and tissue repertoires probably differ.

A deep-level run was used for the assay. Sequenced by immunoSEQ multiplex PCR; TCRdb stores in-frame clones only, minus some. The sample has about 480,000 clones; about 75% are singletons. This CDR3 spans 16 amino acids. Germline-derived CDR1 and CDR2 are MNHEY and SMNVEV (reference sequence). V was shortened by 5 bases and J by 4 bases, with 18 bases between the two germline ends. About this clone itself: Its antigen is still unknown.

The V call is TRBV27, the J call TRBJ2-1; D may correspond to TRBD1 or TRBD2 (5 bases each). The sequence was collected from a woman in her 40s in good health. Some clones in this sample may be carry-over from other donors' samples. Specimen: PBMCs. This CDR3 reads CASSPRGETTYNEQFF. Written as DNA, the CDR3 is TGTGCCAGCAGTCCGAGGGGAGAAACGACGTACAATGAGCAGTTCTTC.